One sample yielded the 3 T cell receptor beta chains listed below, sequenced in a study of Graves' ophthalmopathy and Graves' hyperthyroidism. TCR beta CDR3 amplification used RNA transcripts. The first round was an RT-PCR with HTBI primers, and the second round was a multiplex PCR. TCRdb redid the calling of the multiplex PCR reads with MiXCR, one entry per CDR3 protein. The profile shows under 250,000 distinct CDR3 sequences, over 25% of them singletons. The sequenced sample consisted of peripheral blood. The origin of the receptors is a middle-aged man with Graves' ophthalmopathy.

This clonotype has ten or more counts. V is TRBV29-1 and J is TRBJ2-5; D is possibly TRBD1 (6 bases). The CDR3 totals 15 residues. The V end was cut by 7 bases, the J end by 5 bases, with 23 bases between. Looked up from germline, CDR1 is SQVTM and CDR2 is ANQGSEA. The DNA of the CDR3 is TGCAGCGCCAGGGGAAGCGCGAATCCTTGGGAGACCCAGTACTTC. Protein sequence: CSARGSANPWETQYF.

This clonotype was recorded at least ten times. V is TRBV19 and J is TRBJ1-5; D is perhaps TRBD1 (6 bases). CDR3 length equals 19 residues. Germline CDR1 LNHDA, CDR2 SQIVND (reference sequence). V lost 2 bases, J lost 0 bases, and 20 bases lay in between. The CDR3 is CASSIRDNHQTNSNQPQHF. CDR3 nucleotide sequence: TGTGCCAGTAGTATAAGGGACAATCATCAAACTAATAGCAATCAGCCCCAGCATTTT.

This clonotype was counted many times. The chain couples TRBV7-9 to TRBJ2-7; 11 bases line up with TRBD2. J was trimmed by 2 bases and V by 4 bases; bases with no gene match: 10. From germline, CDR1 is SEHNR and CDR2 FQNEAQ (reference sequence). The CDR3 has 17 residues. The DNA of the CDR3 is TGTGCCAGCAGCTCACACCCAACTAGCGGGAGTACCTACGAGCAGTACTTC. Its protein product is CASSSHPTSGSTYEQYF.